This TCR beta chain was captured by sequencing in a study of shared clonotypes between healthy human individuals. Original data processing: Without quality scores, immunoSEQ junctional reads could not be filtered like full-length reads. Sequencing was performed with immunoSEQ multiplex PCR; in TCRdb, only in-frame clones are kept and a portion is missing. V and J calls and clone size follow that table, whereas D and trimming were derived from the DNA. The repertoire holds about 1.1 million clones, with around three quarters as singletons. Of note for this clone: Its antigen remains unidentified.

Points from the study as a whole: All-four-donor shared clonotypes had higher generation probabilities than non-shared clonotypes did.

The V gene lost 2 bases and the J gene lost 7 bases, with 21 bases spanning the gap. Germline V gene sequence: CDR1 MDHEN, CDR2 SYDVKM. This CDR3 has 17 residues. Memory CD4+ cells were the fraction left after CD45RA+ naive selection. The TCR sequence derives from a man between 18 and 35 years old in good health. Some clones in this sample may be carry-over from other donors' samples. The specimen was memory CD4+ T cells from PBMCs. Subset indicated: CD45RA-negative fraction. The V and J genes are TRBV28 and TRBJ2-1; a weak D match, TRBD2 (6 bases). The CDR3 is CASSLRRAGLGLNEQFF. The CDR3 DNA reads TGTGCCAGCAGTTTAAGGAGGGCTGGGCTGGGCCTTAATGAGCAGTTCTTC. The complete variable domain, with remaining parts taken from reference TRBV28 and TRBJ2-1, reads DVKVTQSSRYLVKRTGEKVFLECVQDMDHENMFWYRQDPGLGLRLIYFSYDVKMKEKGDIPEGYSVSREKKERFSLILESASTNQTSMYLCASSLRRAGLGLNEQFFGPGTRLTVL.